This entry is about one T cell receptor (beta chain). Per the original data handling: Amplification from reference gene primers served as the basis for estimated nucleated cell counts. TCRdb keeps only in-frame clones here, not all; method: immunoSEQ multiplex PCR. That table gives V, J and clone size, and the DNA gave D and trimming. This repertoire shows about 150,000 clones, around four fifths found once; its top ten account for roughly 19%. The entry originates in a study of blood T cell repertoires in COVID-19. Study-wide context: COVID-19 samples from acute and convalescent phases originated in the United States, Italy and Spain. In each case, the material was cDNA or gDNA derived from T cells, B-cell-depleted T cells, or PBMCs.

Trimming took off 4 bases at V and 0 bases at J, with 7 bases between the two ends. This CDR3 is 15 amino acids long. Germline lookup yields CDR1 SNHLY and CDR2 FYNNEI. This TCR came from a woman in her sixties or seventies who had recovered from COVID-19. Sequenced sample: peripheral blood. The chain couples TRBV2 to TRBJ1-6; no firm D call. CDR3 DNA sequence: TGTGCCAGCAGTGTCGAGAGCTCCTATAATTCACCCCTCCACTTT. It yields the protein CASSVESSYNSPLHF.